This is a list of T cell receptor beta chains from one sample in a study of blood T cell repertoires in COVID-19. Produced via immunoSEQ multiplex PCR; TCRdb's table is partial and in-frame only. The sample holds just over 650,000 clones; approximately 90% are singletons and the top ten take under 0.3%. The material sequenced was peripheral blood. The receptors were gathered from a woman younger than 30 with acute or convalescent COVID-19. Both conserved end residues are part of each CDR3. The D gene is left open where the match is weak. Clone sizes are given selectively: once, few, many, or a class where the clone is expanded.

>NA|NA|TRBV12-5|TRBJ1-2
TGTGCTAGTGGTTTCGGGGGATTACATGGCTACACCTTC
CASGFGGLHGYTF
>NA|NA|TRBV30|TRBJ1-2
TGTGCCGTAGAAGGGGCAGGGTTTAACTATGGCTACACCTTC
CAVEGAGFNYGYTF
>TRBD1|NA|TRBV10-1|TRBJ2-1
TGCGCCAGCTCGGGACAGGGGGATGAGCAGTTCTTC
CASSGQGDEQFF
>NA|once|TRBV19|TRBJ1-6
TGTGCCAGTACCTCGACAGAGCTAAATTCACCCCTCCACTTT
CASTSTELNSPLHF
>NA|NA|TRBV6-1|TRBJ2-7
TGTGCCAGCAGTGAGGTGGCAGGGAAGGCCTACGAGCAGTACTTC
CASSEVAGKAYEQYF
>TRBD1|NA|TRBV18|TRBJ2-3
TGTGCCAGCTCCGGGGACAGAGGAGATACGCAGTATTTT
CASSGDRGDTQYF
>NA|NA|TRBV27|TRBJ1-1
TGTGCCAGCCTTAGTCGTGCTCGGAACACTGAAGCTTTCTTT
CASLSRARNTEAFF
>NA|NA|TRBV30|TRBJ2-7
TGTGCCTGGAGTCGGGACTGGCTCTCCTACGAGCAGTACTTC
CAWSRDWLSYEQYF
>NA|NA|TRBV7-9|TRBJ1-1
TGTGCCAGCAGCTTTGGTCAGGGAAACACTGAAGCTTTCTTT
CASSFGQGNTEAFF
>TRBD1|once|TRBV7-3|TRBJ2-1
TGTGCCAGCAGCTTAACCCTCGGGACAGGGTATGATGAGCAGTTCTTC
CASSLTLGTGYDEQFF
>TRBD1|NA|TRBV12-5|TRBJ1-3
TGTGCTAGCTCTCGGACAGGACCTGGAAACACCATATATTTT
CASSRTGPGNTIYF
>NA|NA|TRBV6-2/TRBV6-3|TRBJ1-6
TGTGCCAGCAGTTACCGCACGGGGGGACGTAATTCACCCCTCCACTTT
CASSYRTGGRNSPLHF
>NA|NA|TRBV2|TRBJ1-5
TGTGCCAGCAGATCCCGGAATCGGGCCCCGGGGCAGCCCCAGCATTTT
CASRSRNRAPGQPQHF
>NA|NA|TRBV6-4|TRBJ1-2
TGTGCCAGCAGCAAGGGACACCTGAGACGCGACTATGGCTACACCTTC
CASSKGHLRRDYGYTF
>NA|NA|TRBV5-5|TRBJ1-1
TGTGCCAGCCGCGCTTGGGGGGATAGGAACACTGAAGCTTTCTTT
CASRAWGDRNTEAFF
>NA|NA|TRBV6-2/TRBV6-3|TRBJ2-7
TGTGCCAGCAGTCATACGGACTCTTTCTCCTACGAGCAGTACTTC
CASSHTDSFSYEQYF
>NA|NA|TRBV4-1|TRBJ1-4
TGCGCCAGCAGCCAAGGCGGGGTGGGTTTAGAAAAACTGTTTTTT
CASSQGGVGLEKLFF
>NA|NA|TRBV23-1|TRBJ1-5
TGCGCCAGCAGTCAAATATTGGCCCGGGATCCGACTAGCAATCAGCCCCAGCATTTT
CASSQILARDPTSNQPQHF
>NA|once|TRBV21-1|TRBJ2-3
TGTGCCAGCAAACCGACTAGACCACATGGTGATACGCAGTATTTT
CASKPTRPHGDTQYF
>NA|NA|TRBV6-5|TRBJ2-2
TGTGCCAGCAGTTTTGGGGGGACCGGGGAGCTGTTTTTT
CASSFGGTGELFF
>TRBD1|few|TRBV30|TRBJ1-1
TGTGCCTGGGAAGGACAGGGGAACACTGAAGCTTTCTTT
CAWEGQGNTEAFF
>NA|NA|TRBV5-6|TRBJ1-6
TGTGCCAGCAGCTTTAGTAGCTCCTATAATTCACCCCTCCACTTT
CASSFSSSYNSPLHF
>NA|NA|TRBV24-1|TRBJ1-1
TGTGCCACCAGTGGGGGGGGGCACACTGAAGCTTTCTTT
CATSGGGHTEAFF
>TRBD1|NA|TRBV10-2|TRBJ1-1
TGCGCCAGCAGCGGGACAGGCCGCCCGGAAGCTTTCTTT
CASSGTGRPEAFF
>TRBD1|NA|TRBV5-6|TRBJ1-5
TGTGCCAGCAGCGCCGGGACAGGGCATTCCTATCAGCCCCAGCATTTT
CASSAGTGHSYQPQHF
>NA|NA|TRBV11-2|TRBJ2-3
TGTGCCAGCAGCTATACAGGGAGCTCAGATACGCAGTATTTT
CASSYTGSSDTQYF